The T cell receptor (beta chain) described here comes from a study of blood T cells in healthy people across ages (dated by TCRdb to 2014 to 2015). Background on the whole study: In model experiments, roughly one uniquely barcoded TCR beta cDNA molecule per two T cells was captured by template switching. The study measured age-related changes in TCR beta repertoire diversity using deep sequencing normalized with unique cDNA molecular identifiers. The donors were split into four age groups: young (average around 15 years), middle-aged (around 37), aged (about 56) and long-lived (approximately 80). To avoid experimental bias, donors of different ages were randomly spread across the sequencing lanes. Two additional independent replicas of 1 million unique cDNA reads from the same blood draw were analyzed for two donors (one aged 18 to 30 and one aged 80 or older). Broader findings and caveats from the paper: Bulk unsorted PBMC profiling prevented conclusive comparison of naive and antigen-experienced compartments. Estimates of total diversity based on one million sequenced T cells were regarded as lower bounds and as underestimates. Observed TCR beta diversity per million T cells fell roughly linearly with age, and a significant reduction was already apparent by age around 39. Compared with the aged group, more naive CD4+ T cells, fewer expanded clones and increased TCR diversity were shown by the long-lived group, suggesting age selection. The CMV infection status of donors was not known, potentially confounding age-related changes in expanded clonotypes. There was a strong correlation between observed TCR beta diversity and the percentage of naive T cells measured by flow cytometry.

This clonotype came up a few times. This receptor's antigen is unknown. No base qualities exist here, and no much larger clone lies one base off it. Donors were 40 or so systemically healthy Caucasian individuals from Russia aged roughly 6 to 100 years. Roughly 10 milliliters of peripheral blood were drawn from each donor into EDTA-treated Vacutainer tubes. PBMCs were isolated by Ficoll-Paque density-gradient centrifugation, with at least 6 million obtained per sample. Total RNA, at least 5 micrograms per sample, was extracted from PBMCs with Trizol reagent. Naive CD45RAhigh/CD27high T cell percentages were measured by flow cytometry on a PBMC aliquot from every donor. The protocol used for the library was 5' RACE. The second PCR ran for roughly 7 to 11 cycles and used a J-beta primer mix along with a sample-barcoded 5' primer. Each TCR beta cDNA molecule received a unique molecular identifier from a template-switch 5' adaptor carrying 12 random nucleotides. Each sample yielded at least 3 million CDR3-containing paired-end reads. First-strand cDNA was synthesized from all RNA with the Mint cDNA synthesis kit, primed by a TRBC-specific oligonucleotide. Following uracil-DNA glycosylase treatment, all cDNA underwent a first 18-cycle PCR with the universal primers M1SS and BC2_uni_R. In the source study's methods: Normalization of each sample was performed by random selection of 1 million high-quality reads, each carrying a distinct molecular identifier. Reads sharing molecular identifiers were discarded rather than binned into consensus sequences. MiTCR, set to a Q25 quality threshold and the strictest error-elimination algorithm, was used for CDR3 identification, clonotype clustering and error correction. Lower-bound total TCR beta diversity was estimated with a nonparametric unseen species model using Euler transformation. Using fastp at Q25 and MiXCR, TCRdb reprocessed the public reads and kept productive beta chains. When rows share a CDR3 protein, they turn into one entry using the most common DNA and genes. The V and J calls and clone size come from TCRdb's table, not from the authors' own analysis. The sample table contains around 2 million distinct CDR3 sequences; only one count was recorded for about two fifths of them. Clones ranked in the top ten supply about 21% of the sample.

According to the germline V gene (reference sequence), CDR1 reads LGHDT and CDR2 reads YNNKEL. Inclusive of the bounding cysteine and phenylalanine, the CDR3 is 17 residues long. Only CDR3 DNA remains: 51 bases, in frame from the first base. V and J are truncated by 0 bases and 4 bases respectively, leaving an intervening sequence of 17 bases. Sequencing was performed on blood. The sequence was obtained from a human donor in good health. The rearranged segments are TRBV3-1 and TRBJ2-3; no D gene is confidently identified. The CDR3 protein: CASSQDVPLPGSDTQYF. DNA sequence: TGTGCCAGCAGCCAAGACGTCCCATTACCCGGCTCAGATACGCAGTATTTT.